The 21 T cell receptor beta chains presented below share a single source sample, sequenced in a study of shared clonotypes between healthy human individuals (TCRdb year 2020). Libraries were built with the immunoSEQ multiplex PCR assay. The source is immuneACCESS, and TCRdb retained only in-frame sequences with V and J called. Part of the clones is not carried over; for the studies checked, unresolved V genes explain less than half of this, and the remainder is unexplained. This sample holds just over 2,000,000 clones; 95% were observed only once. Together, the top ten hold 0.13% of the sample. Sequencing input: naive CD4+ T cells sorted from blood. What this sample's cell subset or site label stands for: CD45RA+ positively selected. These TCRs come from a man younger than 35 in good health.

Regarding this clone: One end of the junction varies from germline; a read error may be responsible. The V call is TRBV5-8, the J call TRBJ2-1; D gene unclear. The CDR3 covers 8 residues. The germline CDR1 and CDR2 sequences are SGHTS and YDEGEE. CDR3 nucleotide sequence: TGTGCCAGCAGCTTCACGGTCTTC. As protein: CASSFTVF.

The chain has TRBV2 and TRBJ2-4; 7 positions match TRBD2. The V gene end was trimmed by 6 bases and the J gene end by 2 bases; junction bases not matched to a gene: 7. CDR3 length equals 15 residues. CDR1 SNHLY and CDR2 FYNNEI come from the germline V gene. The CDR3 bases are TGTGCCAGCAGCGCGGGGGAGGGGTCCAAAAACATTCAGTACTTC. It translates to CASSAGEGSKNIQYF.

J is TRBJ1-5 and V is TRBV28; D is unresolved. V lost 6 bases to trimming and J lost 0 bases, with 6 bases between them. The CDR3 consists of 13 residues. Germline V CDR1 and CDR2: MDHEN, SYDVKM. The CDR3 DNA reads as TGTGCCAGCAGCAAGAATAGCAATCAGCCCCAGCATTTT. Residues: CASSKNSNQPQHF.

The chain uses TRBV7-9 and TRBJ2-5; D unresolved. Germline V gives CDR1 SEHNR, CDR2 FQNEAQ (reference sequence). The V and J ends lost 10 bases and 2 bases respectively, with 11 bases between them. This CDR3 contains 12 residues. The CDR3 DNA sequence: TGTGCCATGAAGAAGGATCAAGAGACCCAGTACTTC. This codes for CAMKKDQETQYF.

Concerning this clone: One end of the junction is discordant with germline, which a read error may explain. This chain uses TRBV2 with TRBJ2-7; no clear D. The CDR3 extends over 11 amino acids. The germline V gene has CDR1 SNHLY and CDR2 FYNNEI. CDR3 nucleotides: TGTGCCAGCAGTGAAGAGGCAGGTCCATGTTTC. Its translation is CASSEEAGPCF.

The chain recombines TRBV5-1 with TRBJ2-7, with 10 bases aligning to TRBD1. V was pared by 4 bases and J by 2 bases, with 6 bases of the junction left unmatched. Looked up from germline, CDR1 is SGHRS and CDR2 is YFSETQ. The CDR3 runs 15 residues. Written as DNA, the CDR3 is TGCGCCAGCAGCCCCCCCGGGACAGGGGCCTACGAGCAGTACTTC. Translating it yields CASSPPGTGAYEQYF.

This clone has just one count. This could be a read error, since a much larger clone is one nucleotide away. CDR3 amino acids: CASSTGDRGYGYTF. The CDR3 region has the DNA TGTGCCAGTAGTACCGGCGACAGGGGCTATGGCTACACCTTC. The chain joins TRBV19 to TRBJ1-2; 8 bases are shared with TRBD1. Germline loops: CDR1 LNHDA, CDR2 SQIVND (reference sequence). The trim removed 4 bases at V and 4 bases at J, leaving 5 bases unmatched. This CDR3 is built from 14 residues. Full variable domain (remainder filled in from reference TRBV19 and TRBJ1-2): DGGITQSPKYLFRKEGQNVTLSCEQNLNHDAMYWYRQDPGQGLRLIYYSQIVNDFQKGDIAEGYSVSREKKESFPLTVTSAQKNPTAFYLCASSTGDRGYGYTFGSGTRLTVV.

The CDR3 spells CASQDGGVSGYTF. The CDR3 coding sequence is TGTGCCAGCCAAGACGGGGGGGTGTCTGGCTACACCTTC. The genes are TRBV6-6 and TRBJ1-2, with D possibly being TRBD1 (5 bases). The germline V gene has CDR1 MNHNY and CDR2 SVGAGI (reference sequence). The ends were cut back, 8 bases at V and 7 bases at J, with 17 bases in the middle. There are 13 residues in the CDR3.

About this clone: The sample has other DNA sequences that encode this CDR3 too. V usage is TRBV6-5 and J usage is TRBJ2-7; 9 nucleotides align to TRBD1. This CDR3 has 15 residues. Germline lookup yields CDR1 MNHEY and CDR2 SVGAGI. Trimming at V came to 0 bases and at J to 4 bases, leaving 4 bases not matched to a gene. The CDR3 sequence: CASSYSGTGSYEQYF. CDR3 sequence (DNA): TGTGCCAGCAGTTACTCCGGGACAGGGTCTTACGAGCAGTACTTC.

As concerns this clone: The sample holds other DNA sequences that translate to the same CDR3. V is TRBV9 and J is TRBJ2-3; D unresolved. Germline lookup yields CDR1 SGDLS and CDR2 YYNGEE. Trimming removed 0 bases at V and 0 bases at J, with 5 bases between. CDR3 length: 14 amino acids. The CDR3 DNA follows: TGTGCCAGCAGCGTAGGGGGAAGCACAGATACGCAGTATTTT. This gives the protein CASSVGGSTDTQYF.

A word on this clone: The same CDR3 can be traced to other DNA sequences in this sample. V gene TRBV6-1 combines with J gene TRBJ1-5; no definite D call. There are 14 residues in the CDR3. Germline CDR1 reads MNHNS; CDR2 reads SASEGT. Between the trimmed V and J ends, which lost 6 bases and 1 base, there was a span of 10 bases. CDR3 DNA: TGTGCCAGCAGGGGAGGCGGAAGCAATCAGCCCCAGCATTTT. Protein sequence: CASRGGGSNQPQHF.

The genes are TRBV7-9 and TRBJ2-5, with 10 bases fitting TRBD2. V dropped 0 bases and J dropped 5; count of bases not matched to a gene: 9. Germline loops: CDR1 SEHNR, CDR2 FQNEAQ (reference sequence). The CDR3 contains 17 residues. The CDR3 spells CASSLALASGSGETQYF. CDR3 nucleotides: TGTGCCAGCAGCTTAGCGCTCGCTAGCGGGAGTGGGGAGACCCAGTACTTC. The variable domain in full, completed from reference TRBV7-9 and TRBJ2-5, reads DTGVSQNPRHKITKRGQNVTFRCDPISEHNRLYWYRQTLGQGPEFLTYFQNEAQLEKSRLLSDRFSAERPKGSFSTLEIQRTEQGDSAMYLCASSLALASGSGETQYFGPGTRLLVL.

The chain joins TRBV10-3 to TRBJ1-2, with 8 bases aligning to TRBD1. The CDR3 runs 13 residues. V trimming: 3 bases; J trimming: 5 bases; junction bases outside the gene matches: 2. CDR1 is ENHRY, CDR2 SYGVKD, per germline. The CDR3 DNA is TGTGCCATCAGTGACAGGGGGCTGTATGGCTACACCTTC. The encoded protein is CAISDRGLYGYTF.

The V gene is TRBV18, the J gene TRBJ2-7; the match to TRBD1 covers 7 bases. The germline V gene encodes CDR1 KGHSH and CDR2 LQKENI. This CDR3 is 15 amino acids long. V gave up 0 bases and J gave up 4 bases; unmatched junction bases: 6. CDR3 amino acids: CASSPPARGTYEQYF. The CDR3 DNA reads as TGTGCCAGCTCACCACCCGCCAGGGGGACGTACGAGCAGTACTTC.

This chain uses TRBV9 with TRBJ1-2, with D unresolved. The CDR3 is made up of 14 amino acids. The V end was cut by 3 bases, the J end by 0 bases, with 9 bases between. Germline CDR1 reads SGDLS; CDR2 reads YYNGEE. The CDR3 reads CASSEGQANYGYTF. The CDR3 region has the DNA TGTGCCAGCAGCGAAGGGCAAGCTAACTATGGCTACACCTTC. The whole variable domain, filled in from reference TRBV9 and TRBJ1-2, reads DSGVTQTPKHLITATGQRVTLRCSPRSGDLSVYWYQQSLDQGLQFLIQYYNGEERAKGNILERFSAQQFPDLHSELNLSSLELGDSALYFCASSEGQANYGYTFGSGTRLTVV.

The rearrangement joins TRBV6-5 to TRBJ1-5; D not certain. This CDR3 is 13 amino acids long. Trimming stripped 4 bases from V and 7 bases from J, with 11 bases between. CDR1 MNHEY and CDR2 SVGAGI come from the germline V gene. CDR3 sequence (DNA): TGTGCCAGCAGTTCGGCTTTAGGGCAGCCCCAGCATTTT. This translates into CASSSALGQPQHF.

The chain has TRBV18 and TRBJ1-2; TRBD1 is a possible D gene (6 bases). The CDR3 totals 17 residues. The ends were cut back, 3 bases at V and 0 bases at J, with 17 bases in the middle. The germline gives CDR1 KGHSH, CDR2 LQKENI. The CDR3 reads CASSPFLPGTTNYGYTF. The CDR3, as DNA: TGTGCCAGCTCACCCTTCCTTCCCGGGACAACTAACTATGGCTACACCTTC.

V usage is TRBV5-1 and J usage is TRBJ2-5, with D perhaps being TRBD1 or TRBD2 (5 bases each). Germline V gene data show CDR1 as SGHRS and CDR2 as YFSETQ. The CDR3 has 17 amino acids. V lost 2 bases, J lost 0 bases, and 17 bases lay in between. For the CDR3, the DNA is TGCGCCAGCAGCTTAATCCCGGGACCCACGTACCAAGAGACCCAGTACTTC. This gives the protein CASSLIPGPTYQETQYF.

The chain uses TRBV11-2 and TRBJ1-1, with TRBD1 identical over 7 bases. This CDR3 is 14 amino acids long. Germline assignment: CDR1 SGHAT and CDR2 FQNNGV. Germline trimming cut 6 bases from V and 10 bases from J; bases unmatched to any gene: 14. The CDR3 region has the DNA TGTGCCAGCAGTTCTCCGACAGGGAGATCGCGAGCTTTCTTT. It specifies CASSSPTGRSRAFF.

The V gene is TRBV6-1, the J gene TRBJ2-7; 12 nucleotides agree with TRBD2. This CDR3 has 14 amino acids. J was trimmed by 4 bases and V by 4 bases; bases with no gene match: 2. From germline, CDR1 is MNHNS and CDR2 SASEGT. CDR3 sequence: CASSATSGSYEQYF. The CDR3 nucleotides read TGTGCCAGCAGTGCGACTAGCGGGAGTTACGAGCAGTACTTC.

This clone is a singleton in its sample. The chain combines TRBV19 with TRBJ2-3, with 8 bases matching TRBD1. The V gene's germline CDR1 is LNHDA and CDR2 SQIVND (reference sequence). Trimming removed 4 bases from V and 6 bases from J; junction bases left unmatched: 6. The CDR3 contains 14 residues. The CDR3 loop reads CASSNRDRMDTQYF. The CDR3 nucleotides are TGTGCCAGTAGTAACCGGGACAGGATGGATACGCAGTATTTT.